These 10 T cell receptor beta chains share one sample of origin, sequenced in a study of glioma-infiltrating T cells. Amplification of TCR alpha and beta CDR3 regions from RNA used iRepertoire nested multiplex PCR. A single record per CDR3 protein comes from TCRdb applying MiXCR to the multiplex PCR reads. The sample contains 400,000 or so distinct CDR3 sequences, 41% of which appear only once. The sample consisted of glioma tissue, nonneoplastic brain tissue, or PBMCs (not recorded which). The receptors shown here come from a human donor with low-grade glioma or glioblastoma, undergoing nonglioma brain surgery, or in good health (not recorded which).

The chain carries TRBV4-1 and TRBJ2-5; TRBD1 might be the D (6 bases). This CDR3 is built from 17 residues. With 4 bases removed from V and 2 bases from J, the gap between germline ends came to 20 bases. Germline loops: CDR1 MGHRA, CDR2 YSYEKL. In DNA, the CDR3 is TGCGCCAGCAGCCCATCGACAGGAGGAGGCTTTCAAGAGACCCAGTACTTC. This codes for CASSPSTGGGFQETQYF.

This clonotype was observed a handful of times. The chain uses TRBV28 and TRBJ2-1; TRBD2 aligns across 8 bases. The CDR3 is 15 amino acids. V dropped 5 bases and J dropped 6; count of bases not matched to a gene: 9. Germline assignment: CDR1 MDHEN and CDR2 SYDVKM. CDR3 residues: CASSRLASHGNEQFF. In DNA form, the CDR3 reads TGTGCCAGCAGTAGACTAGCGAGCCATGGCAATGAGCAGTTCTTC. Looking up the rest from reference TRBV28 and TRBJ2-1 gives the full variable domain: DVKVTQSSRYLVKRTGEKVFLECVQDMDHENMFWYRQDPGLGLRLIYFSYDVKMKEKGDIPEGYSVSREKKERFSLILESASTNQTSMYLCASSRLASHGNEQFFGPGTRLTVL.

This clonotype was observed a handful of times. The V and J genes are TRBV9 and TRBJ2-1; 12 nucleotides match TRBD2. The CDR3 is 15 residues long. Germline V gene lookup returns CDR1 SGDLS and CDR2 YYNGEE. After removal of 2 bases from V and 9 bases from J, the junction contained 6 bases not matched to a gene. The CDR3 nucleotides read TGTGCCAGCAGCGTGGGAGGACTAGCGGGAACTGAGCAGTTCTTC. Encoded protein: CASSVGGLAGTEQFF.

This clonotype showed up just a few times. The V and J genes are TRBV6-1 and TRBJ2-3; D is perhaps TRBD2 (6 bases). Between the trimmed V and J ends, which lost 6 bases and 2 bases, there was a span of 27 bases. The CDR3 runs 19 residues. From germline, CDR1 is MNHNS and CDR2 SASEGT. CDR3 region: CASSPASEYRERSTDTQYF. CDR3 DNA sequence: TGTGCCAGCAGCCCAGCCTCGGAGTATCGGGAGAGATCCACAGATACGCAGTATTTT.

This clonotype has just a few counts. The rearrangement joins TRBV6-5 to TRBJ2-2; D is perhaps TRBD1 or TRBD2 (5 bases each). The CDR3 runs to 19 residues. Per the germline V gene, CDR1 is MNHEY and CDR2 is SVGAGI. V lost 1 base, J lost 7 bases, and 25 bases lay in between. CDR3 nucleotide sequence: TGTGCCAGCAGTTACTTACGGACTGGGGACCCCCGCGAGGGCGGGGAGCTGTTTTTT. It codes for CASSYLRTGDPREGGELFF.

In regard to this clonotype: A single base separates this from a much larger clone, so it may be a read error. This sequence joins TRBV15 and TRBJ2-6; D ambiguous. Germline assignment: CDR1 LNHNV and CDR2 YYDKDF (reference sequence). This CDR3 comprises 14 residues. The CDR3 DNA sequence: TGTGCCATCAGCTTTGGGTCGGGGGCCAACGTCCTGACTTTC. This gives the protein CAISFGSGANVLTF. The whole variable domain, filled in from reference TRBV15 and TRBJ2-6, reads DAMVIQNPRYQVTQFGKPVTLSCSQTLNHNVMYWYQQKSSQAPKLLFHYYDKDFNNEADTPDNFQSRRPNTSFCFLDIRSPGLGDTAMYLCAISFGSGANVLTFGAGSRLTVL.

This clonotype was found once. Possible read error: a much larger clone is one base away. The chain links TRBV6-9 to TRBJ1-1; the match to TRBD1 covers 8 bases. In germline, CDR1 is MNHGY, CDR2 SVAAGI. The CDR3 contains 14 residues. The CDR3 DNA reads as TGTGGCAGCAGTTATCACAGGGGGGTGACTGAAGCTTTCTTT. Translated, it gives CGSSYHRGVTEAFF.

V usage is TRBV4-3 and J usage is TRBJ1-1; D gene unclear. The V end was cut by 0 bases, the J end by 0 bases, with 5 bases between. This CDR3 is built from 14 residues. Germline loops: CDR1 LGHNA, CDR2 YSLEER. The CDR3 spells CASSQDILNTEAFF. CDR3 DNA: TGCGCCAGCAGCCAAGACATCCTGAACACTGAAGCTTTCTTT.

This clonotype was recorded at least ten times. The genes are TRBV20-1 and TRBJ1-4; 10 bases match TRBD1. The CDR3 covers 14 residues. V was pared by 2 bases and J by 6 bases, with 3 bases of the junction left unmatched. CDR1 DFQATT and CDR2 SNEGSKA come from the germline V gene (reference sequence). This CDR3 is CSARPTGGHEKLFF. CDR3 coding DNA: TGCAGTGCTAGACCGACAGGGGGCCATGAAAAACTGTTTTTT.

In its sample, this clonotype was seen a few times. The chain employs TRBV7-9 and TRBJ2-2, with a weak D call TRBD2 (6 bases). Trimming cost V 10 bases and J 1 base, with 16 bases left between them. Germline V gene data show CDR1 as SEHNR and CDR2 as FQNEAQ (reference sequence). This CDR3 spans 15 amino acids. This chain's CDR3 is CANDRAGMNTGELFF. The CDR3 DNA sequence: TGTGCCAACGACCGGGCGGGGATGAACACCGGGGAGCTGTTTTTT.